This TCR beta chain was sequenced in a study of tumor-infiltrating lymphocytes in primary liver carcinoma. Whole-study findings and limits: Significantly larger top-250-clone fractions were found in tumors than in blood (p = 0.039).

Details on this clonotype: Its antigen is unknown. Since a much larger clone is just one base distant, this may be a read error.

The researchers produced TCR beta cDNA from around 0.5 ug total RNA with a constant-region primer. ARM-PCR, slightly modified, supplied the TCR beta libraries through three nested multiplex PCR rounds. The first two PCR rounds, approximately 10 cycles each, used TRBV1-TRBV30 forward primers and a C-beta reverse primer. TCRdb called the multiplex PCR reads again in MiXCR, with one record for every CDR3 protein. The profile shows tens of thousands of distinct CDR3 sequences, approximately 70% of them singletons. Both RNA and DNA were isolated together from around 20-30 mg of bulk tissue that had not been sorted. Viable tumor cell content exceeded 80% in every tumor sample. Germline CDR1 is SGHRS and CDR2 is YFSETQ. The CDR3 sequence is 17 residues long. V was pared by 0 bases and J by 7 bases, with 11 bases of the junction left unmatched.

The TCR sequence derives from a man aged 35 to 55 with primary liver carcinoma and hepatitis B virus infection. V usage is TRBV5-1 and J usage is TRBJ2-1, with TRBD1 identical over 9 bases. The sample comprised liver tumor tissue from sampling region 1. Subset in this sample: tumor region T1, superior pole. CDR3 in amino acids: CASSLDGPTGGRNEQFF. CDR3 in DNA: TGCGCCAGCAGCTTGGATGGTCCAACAGGGGGCAGGAATGAGCAGTTCTTC. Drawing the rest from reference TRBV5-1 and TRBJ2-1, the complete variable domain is KAGVTQTPRYLIKTRGQQVTLSCSPISGHRSVSWYQQTPGQGLQFLFEYFSETQRNKGNFPGRFSGRQFSNSRSEMNVSTLELGDSALYLCASSLDGPTGGRNEQFFGPGTRLTVL.